This T cell receptor (beta chain) was identified in a study of cytomegalovirus exposure and HLA in healthy donors. The CDR3 extends over 11 amino acids. The V end was cut by 6 bases, the J end by 7 bases, with 10 bases between. Germline V gives CDR1 SEHNR, CDR2 FQNEAQ (reference sequence). The study ran its PCR with 60 Vbeta and 13 Jbeta primers. Repertoires were generated with immunoSEQ multiplex PCR, while TCRdb's copy carries only in-frame clones and drops some. This table holds about 150,000 clones, over 60% found once. This clone was seen a few times. Material: PBMCs. The origin of this receptor is a man aged 35 to 55 in good health and CMV-seropositive. The rearrangement joins TRBV7-9 to TRBJ2-7; TRBD1 is a possible D gene (5 bases). The CDR3 here is CASRLKGEQYF. The CDR3 DNA reads as TGTGCCAGCAGGTTAAAGGGGGAGCAGTACTTC.